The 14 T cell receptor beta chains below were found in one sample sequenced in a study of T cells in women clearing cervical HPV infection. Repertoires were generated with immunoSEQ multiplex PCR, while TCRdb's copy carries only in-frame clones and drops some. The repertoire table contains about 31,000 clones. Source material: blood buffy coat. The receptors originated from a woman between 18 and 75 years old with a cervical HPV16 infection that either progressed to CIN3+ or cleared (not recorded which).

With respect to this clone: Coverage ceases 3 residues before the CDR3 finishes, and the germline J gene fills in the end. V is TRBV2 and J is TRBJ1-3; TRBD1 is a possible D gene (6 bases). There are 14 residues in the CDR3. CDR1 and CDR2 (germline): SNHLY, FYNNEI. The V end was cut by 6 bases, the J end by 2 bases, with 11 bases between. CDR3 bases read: TGTGCCAGCAGCTTTCAGGGGCCTGGAAACACC. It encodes CASSFQGPGNT. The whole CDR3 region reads CASSFQGPGNTIYF.

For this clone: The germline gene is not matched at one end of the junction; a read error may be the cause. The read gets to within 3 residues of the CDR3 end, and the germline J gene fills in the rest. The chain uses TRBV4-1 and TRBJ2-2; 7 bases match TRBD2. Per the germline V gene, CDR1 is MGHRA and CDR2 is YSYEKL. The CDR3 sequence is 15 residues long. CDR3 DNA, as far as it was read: TGCGCCAGCAGCCAAGAAGCGGGGAACGCCGGGGAG. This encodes CASSQEAGNAGE. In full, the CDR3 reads CASSQEAGNAGELFF.

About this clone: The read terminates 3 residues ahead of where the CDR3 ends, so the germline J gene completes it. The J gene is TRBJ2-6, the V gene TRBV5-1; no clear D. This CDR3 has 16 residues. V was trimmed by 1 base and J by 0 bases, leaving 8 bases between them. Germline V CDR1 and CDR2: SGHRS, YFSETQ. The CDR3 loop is CASSLMGRSGANVLTF. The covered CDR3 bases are TGCGCCAGCAGCTTGATGGGCCGCTCTGGGGCCAACGTC.

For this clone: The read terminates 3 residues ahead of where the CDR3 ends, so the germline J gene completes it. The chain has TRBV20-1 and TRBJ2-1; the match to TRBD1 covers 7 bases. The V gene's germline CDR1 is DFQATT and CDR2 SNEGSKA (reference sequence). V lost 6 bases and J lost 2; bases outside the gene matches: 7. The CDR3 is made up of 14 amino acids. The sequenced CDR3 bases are TGCAGTGCCAACAGGGGATTGACCTACAATGAG. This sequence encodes CSANRGLTYNE. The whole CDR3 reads CSANRGLTYNEQFF.

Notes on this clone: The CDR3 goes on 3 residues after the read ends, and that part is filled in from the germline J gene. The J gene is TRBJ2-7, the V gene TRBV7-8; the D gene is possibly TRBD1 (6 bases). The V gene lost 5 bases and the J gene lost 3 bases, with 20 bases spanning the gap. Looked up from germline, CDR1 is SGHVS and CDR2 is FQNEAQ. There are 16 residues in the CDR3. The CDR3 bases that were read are TGTGCCAGCAGCCCCTACCGGGACACTCGCTTCTACGAG. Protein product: CASSPYRDTRFYE. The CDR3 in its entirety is CASSPYRDTRFYEQYF.

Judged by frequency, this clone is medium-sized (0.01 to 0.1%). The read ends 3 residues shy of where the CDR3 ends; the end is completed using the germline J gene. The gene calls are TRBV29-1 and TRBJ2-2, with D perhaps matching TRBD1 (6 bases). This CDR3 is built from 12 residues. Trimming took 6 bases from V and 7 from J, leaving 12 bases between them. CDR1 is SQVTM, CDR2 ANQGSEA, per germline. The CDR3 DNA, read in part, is TGCAGCGTAAGAACAGGGATCGGGGAG. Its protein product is CSVRTGIGE. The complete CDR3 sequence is CSVRTGIGELFF.

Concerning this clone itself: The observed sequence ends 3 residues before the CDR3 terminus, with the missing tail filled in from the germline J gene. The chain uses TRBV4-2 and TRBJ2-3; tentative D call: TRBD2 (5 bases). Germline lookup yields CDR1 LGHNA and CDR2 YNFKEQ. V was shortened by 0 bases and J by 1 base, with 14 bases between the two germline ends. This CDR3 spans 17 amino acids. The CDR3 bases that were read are TGTGCCAGCAGCCAAGAATCCGAGGGCCTTCGCACAGATACG. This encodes CASSQESEGLRTDT. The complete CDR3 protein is CASSQESEGLRTDTQYF.

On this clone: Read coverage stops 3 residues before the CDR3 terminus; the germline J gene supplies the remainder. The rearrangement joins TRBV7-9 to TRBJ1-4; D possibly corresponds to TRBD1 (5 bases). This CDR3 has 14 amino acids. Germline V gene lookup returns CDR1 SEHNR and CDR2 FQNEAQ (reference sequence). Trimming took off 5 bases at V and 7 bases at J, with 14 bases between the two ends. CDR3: CASSRTQTGEKLFF. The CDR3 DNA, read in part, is TGTGCCAGCAGCCGGACACAGACGGGTGAAAAA.

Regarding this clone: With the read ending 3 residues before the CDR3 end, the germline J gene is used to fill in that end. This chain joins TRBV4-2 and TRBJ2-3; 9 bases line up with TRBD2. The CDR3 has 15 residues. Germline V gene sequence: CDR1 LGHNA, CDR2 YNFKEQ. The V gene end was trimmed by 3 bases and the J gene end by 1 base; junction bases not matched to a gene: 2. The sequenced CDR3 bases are TGTGCCAGCAGCCATATAGCGGGGGGCACAGATACG. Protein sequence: CASSHIAGGTDT. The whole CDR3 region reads CASSHIAGGTDTQYF.

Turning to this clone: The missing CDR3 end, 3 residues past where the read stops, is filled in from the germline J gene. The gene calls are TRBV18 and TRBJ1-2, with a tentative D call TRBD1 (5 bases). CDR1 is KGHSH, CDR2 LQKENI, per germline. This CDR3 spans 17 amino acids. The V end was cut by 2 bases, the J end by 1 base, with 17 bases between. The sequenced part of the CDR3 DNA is TGTGCCAGCTCACCATCGGCAGGGTTCCCCCTTAACTATGGC. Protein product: CASSPSAGFPLNYG. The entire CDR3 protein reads CASSPSAGFPLNYGYTF.

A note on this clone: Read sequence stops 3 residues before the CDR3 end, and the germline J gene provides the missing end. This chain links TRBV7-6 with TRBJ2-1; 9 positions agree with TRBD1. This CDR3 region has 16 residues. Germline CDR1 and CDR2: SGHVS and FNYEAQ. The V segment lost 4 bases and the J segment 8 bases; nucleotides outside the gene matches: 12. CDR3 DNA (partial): TGTGCCAGCAGCTCCCGGTTGGGACAGGGTGTCGATGAG. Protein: CASSSRLGQGVDE. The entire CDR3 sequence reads CASSSRLGQGVDEQFF.

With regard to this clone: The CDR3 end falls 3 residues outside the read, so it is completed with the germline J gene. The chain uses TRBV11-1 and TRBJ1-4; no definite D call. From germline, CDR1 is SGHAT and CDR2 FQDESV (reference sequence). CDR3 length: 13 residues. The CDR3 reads CASSLARDSPLFF. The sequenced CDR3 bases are TGTGCCAGCAGCTTAGCGCGGGATTCACCA. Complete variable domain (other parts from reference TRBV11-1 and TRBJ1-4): EAEVAQSPRYKITEKSQAVAFWCDPISGHATLYWYRQILGQGPELLVQFQDESVVDDSQLPKDRFSAERLKGVDSTLKIQPAELGDSAMYLCASSLARDSPLFFGSGTQLSVL.

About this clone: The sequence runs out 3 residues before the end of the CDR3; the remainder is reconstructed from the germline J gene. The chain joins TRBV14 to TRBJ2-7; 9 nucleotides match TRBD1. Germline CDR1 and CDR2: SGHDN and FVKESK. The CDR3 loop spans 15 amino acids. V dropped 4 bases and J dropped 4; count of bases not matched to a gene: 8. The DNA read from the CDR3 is TGTGCCAGCAGCCGAACCGGGACAGGGCTTTACGAG. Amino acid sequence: CASSRTGTGLYE. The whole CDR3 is CASSRTGTGLYEQYF. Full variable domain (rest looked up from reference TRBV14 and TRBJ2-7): EAGVTQFPSHSVIEKGQTVTLRCDPISGHDNLYWYRRVMGKEIKFLLHFVKESKQDESGMPNNRFLAERTGGTYSTLKVQPAELEDSGVYFCASSRTGTGLYEQYFGPGTRLTVT.

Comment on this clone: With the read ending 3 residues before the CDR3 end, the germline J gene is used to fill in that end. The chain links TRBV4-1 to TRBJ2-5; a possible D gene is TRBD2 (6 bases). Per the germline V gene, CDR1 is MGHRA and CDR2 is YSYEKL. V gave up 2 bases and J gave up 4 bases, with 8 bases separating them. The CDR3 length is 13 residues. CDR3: CASSQWRGETQYF. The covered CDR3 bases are TGCGCCAGCAGCCAATGGCGGGGAGAGACC.